The 4 T cell receptor beta chains below were found in one sample sequenced in a study of shared T cell receptors in the human thymus (dated by TCRdb to about 2021). The library was generated by the immunoSEQ multiplex PCR assay. TCRdb mirrors the immuneACCESS table, restricted to in-frame sequences. Some clones are absent from its copies; in checked studies, under half trace to an unresolved V gene, and the reason for the others is unknown. The sample data list some 400,000 clones, and more than 85% of these were observed just once. Together, the top ten hold roughly 0.02% of the sample. Material: thymocytes. The source of these receptors is a human donor.

V usage is TRBV4-2 and J usage is TRBJ2-3; 7 positions match TRBD2. This CDR3 contains 15 residues. V trimming: 1 base; J trimming: 0 bases; junction bases outside the gene matches: 1. Germline loops: CDR1 LGHNA, CDR2 YNFKEQ. CDR3 sequence: CASSQGSGSTDTQYF. The CDR3, as DNA: TGTGCCAGCAGCCAAGGTAGCGGGAGCACAGATACGCAGTATTTT.

CDR3 in amino acids: CAWADNHNEQFF. The CDR3 DNA sequence: TGTGCCTGGGCAGACAACCACAATGAGCAGTTCTTC. The chain couples TRBV30 to TRBJ2-1; D is ambiguous. V was shortened by 5 bases and J by 5 bases, with 10 bases between the two germline ends. This CDR3 is built from 12 residues. Germline CDR1 is GTSNPN and CDR2 is SVGIG (reference sequence).

The chain is built from TRBV14 and TRBJ2-1, with 7 positions matching TRBD2. The CDR3 runs 17 residues. CDR1 SGHDN and CDR2 FVKESK come from the germline V gene. V was pared by 1 base and J by 4 bases, with 10 bases of the junction left unmatched. The DNA of the CDR3 is TGTGCCAGCAGCCAAGGATTGCGGGAGTTCTTATACAATGAGCAGTTCTTC. This codes for CASSQGLREFLYNEQFF. The full variable domain, with the rest looked up from reference TRBV14 and TRBJ2-1, is EAGVTQFPSHSVIEKGQTVTLRCDPISGHDNLYWYRRVMGKEIKFLLHFVKESKQDESGMPNNRFLAERTGGTYSTLKVQPAELEDSGVYFCASSQGLREFLYNEQFFGPGTRLTVL.

The genes are TRBV28 and TRBJ1-4; D is perhaps TRBD1 (6 bases). The V end was cut by 3 bases, the J end by 15 bases, with 14 bases between. The CDR3 length is 12 residues. Germline CDR1 is MDHEN and CDR2 is SYDVKM. The DNA of the CDR3 is TGTGCCAGCAGTTTGGGGGGGGCGAAGGTGTTTTTT. The encoded protein is CASSLGGAKVFF.